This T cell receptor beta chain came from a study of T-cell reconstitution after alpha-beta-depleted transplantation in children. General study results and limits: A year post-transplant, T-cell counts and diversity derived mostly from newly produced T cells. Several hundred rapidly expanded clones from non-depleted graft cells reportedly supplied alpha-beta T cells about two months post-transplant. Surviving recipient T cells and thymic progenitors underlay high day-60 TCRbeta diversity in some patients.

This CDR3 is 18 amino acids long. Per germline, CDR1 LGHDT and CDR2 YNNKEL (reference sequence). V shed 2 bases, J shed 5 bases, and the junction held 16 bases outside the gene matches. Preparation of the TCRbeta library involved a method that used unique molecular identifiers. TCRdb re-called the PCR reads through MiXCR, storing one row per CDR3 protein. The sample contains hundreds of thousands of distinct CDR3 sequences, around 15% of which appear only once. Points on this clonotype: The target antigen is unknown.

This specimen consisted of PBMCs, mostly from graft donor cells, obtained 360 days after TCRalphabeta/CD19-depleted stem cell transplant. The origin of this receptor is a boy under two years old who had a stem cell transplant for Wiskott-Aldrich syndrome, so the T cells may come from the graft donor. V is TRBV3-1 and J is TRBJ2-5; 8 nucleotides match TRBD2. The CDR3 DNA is TGTGCCAGCAGCCAATGGGGTCTCGGGAGGGCCCTTGGGGAGACCCAGTACTTC. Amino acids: CASSQWGLGRALGETQYF.